In its sample, the clone carrying this TCR beta chain was seen many times. Antigen specificity is unknown. RNA transcripts were the template, and TCR beta CDR3 regions were amplified from them. The first-round RT-PCR employed HTBI primers together with the Qiagen OneStep RT-PCR kit. A multiplex PCR was then performed as the second round. TCRdb processed the multiplex PCR reads anew with MiXCR; each CDR3 protein has one entry. The sample records some 390,000 distinct CDR3 sequences, 18% being singletons. This sample stems from a study of Graves' ophthalmopathy and Graves' hyperthyroidism. General study results and limits: Discriminating ophthalmopathy from stable hyperthyroidism, a 13-signature model attained a sensitivity of about 88% and a specificity of about 83%. The model's ophthalmopathy progression predictions had approximately 69% sensitivity and less than 75% specificity. Appearing in blood as well were most expanded thyroid clonotypes above 0.001 frequency.

The CDR3 loop spans 13 amino acids. From germline, CDR1 is MNHEY and CDR2 SMNVEV (reference sequence). V was clipped by 6 bases and J by 4 bases, with 10 bases between them. Excluded: other autoimmune disease, uncontrolled infection, pregnancy or lactation. V and J are TRBV27 and TRBJ1-5; D not certain. The receptor was isolated from a woman aged 18-30 years with Graves' ophthalmopathy. Sequenced material: peripheral blood. The CDR3: CASSPEENQPQHF. The CDR3 DNA reads TGTGCCAGCAGCCCTGAGGAAAATCAGCCCCAGCATTTT.